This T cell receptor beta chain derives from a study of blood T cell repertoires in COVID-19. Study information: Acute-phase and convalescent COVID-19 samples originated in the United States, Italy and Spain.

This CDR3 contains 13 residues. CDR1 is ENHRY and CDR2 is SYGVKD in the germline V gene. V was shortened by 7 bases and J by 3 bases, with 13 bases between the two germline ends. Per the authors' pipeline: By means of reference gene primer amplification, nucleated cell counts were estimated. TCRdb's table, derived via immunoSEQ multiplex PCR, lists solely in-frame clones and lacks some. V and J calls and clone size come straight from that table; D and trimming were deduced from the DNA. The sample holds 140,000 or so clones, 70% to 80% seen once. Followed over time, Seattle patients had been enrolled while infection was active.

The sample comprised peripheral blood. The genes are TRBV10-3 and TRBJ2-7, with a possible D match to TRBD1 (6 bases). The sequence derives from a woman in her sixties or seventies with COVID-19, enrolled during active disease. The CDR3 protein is CAINRETGYEQYF. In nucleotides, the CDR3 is TGTGCCATCAACAGGGAGACAGGCTACGAGCAGTACTTC.